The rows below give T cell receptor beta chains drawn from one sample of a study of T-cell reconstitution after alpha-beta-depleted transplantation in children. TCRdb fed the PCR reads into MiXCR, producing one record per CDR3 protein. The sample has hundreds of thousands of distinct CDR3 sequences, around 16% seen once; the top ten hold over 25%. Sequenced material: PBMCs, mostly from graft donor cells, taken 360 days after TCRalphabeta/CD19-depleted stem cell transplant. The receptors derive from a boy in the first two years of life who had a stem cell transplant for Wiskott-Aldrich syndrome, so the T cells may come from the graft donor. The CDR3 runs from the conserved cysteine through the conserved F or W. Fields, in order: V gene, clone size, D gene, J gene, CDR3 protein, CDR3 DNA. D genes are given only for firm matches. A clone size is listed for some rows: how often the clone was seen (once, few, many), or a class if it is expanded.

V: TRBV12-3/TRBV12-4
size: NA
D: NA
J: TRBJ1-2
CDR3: CASSFWGGGYTF
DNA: TGTGCCAGCAGTTTTTGGGGCGGTGGCTACACCTTC

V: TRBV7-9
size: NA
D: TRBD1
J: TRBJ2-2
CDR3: CAENDRASGELFF
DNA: TGTGCCGAAAACGACAGGGCCTCCGGGGAGCTGTTTTTT

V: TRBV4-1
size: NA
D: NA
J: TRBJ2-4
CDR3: CASSQDRGGIQYF
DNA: TGCGCCAGCAGCCAAGACAGGGGTGGCATTCAGTACTTC

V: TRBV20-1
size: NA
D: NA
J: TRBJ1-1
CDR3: CSARKNTEAFF
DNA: TGCAGTGCTAGGAAGAACACTGAAGCTTTCTTT

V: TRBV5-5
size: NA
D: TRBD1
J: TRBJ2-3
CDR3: CASSKGTVVTDTQYF
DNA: TGTGCCAGCAGCAAGGGGACAGTCGTCACAGATACGCAGTATTTT

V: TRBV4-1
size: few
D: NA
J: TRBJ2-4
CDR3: CASSQDTAAIAKNIQYF
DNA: TGCGCCAGCAGCCAAGATACGGCAGCAATAGCCAAAAACATTCAGTACTTC

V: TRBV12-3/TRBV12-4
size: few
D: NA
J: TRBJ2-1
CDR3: CASTPQLPSKNEQFF
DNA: TGTGCCAGCACCCCACAGCTTCCCTCTAAAAATGAGCAGTTCTTC

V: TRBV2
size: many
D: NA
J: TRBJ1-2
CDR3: CASRIPSPSHGYTF
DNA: TGTGCCAGCAGGATACCGAGTCCCTCACATGGCTACACCTTC

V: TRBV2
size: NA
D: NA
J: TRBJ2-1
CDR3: CASMRGWSYNEQFF
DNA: TGTGCCAGCATGCGGGGTTGGTCCTACAATGAGCAGTTCTTC

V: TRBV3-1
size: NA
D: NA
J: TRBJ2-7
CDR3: CASSLSLGLYEQYF
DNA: TGTGCCAGCAGCCTCTCTCTCGGGTTATACGAGCAGTACTTC

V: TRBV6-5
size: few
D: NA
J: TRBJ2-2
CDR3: CASRYNTGELFF
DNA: TGTGCCAGCAGATATAACACCGGGGAGCTGTTTTTT